This section outlines one T cell receptor beta chain sequence together with its context. The team ran DNA from unsorted PBMCs on ten immunoSEQ deep assay plates for sequencing. The data were produced by immunoSEQ multiplex PCR, yet TCRdb's version contains in-frame clones alone and is incomplete. The sample has approximately 500,000 clones, about 78% seen once. The sample originates from a study of shared clonotypes between healthy human individuals. The CDR3 spans 14 residues. CDR1 is SNHLY and CDR2 is FYNNEI in the germline V gene. Trimming cost V 6 bases and J 3 bases, with 11 bases left between them. Genomic DNA for unsorted samples was obtained from tens of millions of PBMCs.

The V call is TRBV2, the J call TRBJ2-2, with a weak D call TRBD2 (6 bases). Sequences were obtained from PBMCs. This TCR derives from a woman between 40 and 55 years old in good health. Some clones in this sample may be carry-over from other donors' samples. CDR3 nucleotide sequence: TGTGCCAGCAGGACGGGACTTTACACCGGGGAGCTGTTTTTT. Protein sequence: CASRTGLYTGELFF.